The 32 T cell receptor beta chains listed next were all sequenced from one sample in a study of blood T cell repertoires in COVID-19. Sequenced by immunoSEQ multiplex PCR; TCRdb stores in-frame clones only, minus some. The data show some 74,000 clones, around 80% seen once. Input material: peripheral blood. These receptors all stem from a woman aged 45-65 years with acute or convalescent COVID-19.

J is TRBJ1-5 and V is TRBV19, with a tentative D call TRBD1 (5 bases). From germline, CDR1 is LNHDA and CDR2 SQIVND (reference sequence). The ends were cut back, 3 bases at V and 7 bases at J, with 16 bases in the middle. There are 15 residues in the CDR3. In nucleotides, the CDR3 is TGTGCCAGTAGTATGGAGGGGCTATCGGGGCAGCCCCAGCATTTT. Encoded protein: CASSMEGLSGQPQHF.

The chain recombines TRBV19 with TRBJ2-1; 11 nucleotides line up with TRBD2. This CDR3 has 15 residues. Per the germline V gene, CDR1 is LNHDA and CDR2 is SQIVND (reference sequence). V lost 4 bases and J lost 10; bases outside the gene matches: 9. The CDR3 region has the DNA TGTGCCAGTAGTAGTGGTTTTCTAGCGGGGGGAGAGCAGTTCTTC. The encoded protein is CASSSGFLAGGEQFF.

The CDR3 DNA reads TGTGCCAGCAGCTTGAGAGGACCGACAGGGGGCGGAGGCTACACCTTC. Protein product: CASSLRGPTGGGGYTF. The chain links TRBV5-6 to TRBJ1-2; 10 bases match TRBD1. V was clipped by 1 base and J by 8 bases; unmatched bases: 11. Germline lookup yields CDR1 SGHDT and CDR2 YYEEEE. The CDR3 length is 16 residues.

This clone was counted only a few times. The CDR3 DNA is TGTGCCAGCAGCGAGGGCATCTCTGGAAACACCATATATTTT. Translating it yields CASSEGISGNTIYF. The gene calls are TRBV11-2 and TRBJ1-3; no firm D call. Trimming pared 5 bases from V and 0 bases from J, leaving 8 bases between. Per the germline V gene, CDR1 is SGHAT and CDR2 is FQNNGV. The CDR3 runs 14 residues.

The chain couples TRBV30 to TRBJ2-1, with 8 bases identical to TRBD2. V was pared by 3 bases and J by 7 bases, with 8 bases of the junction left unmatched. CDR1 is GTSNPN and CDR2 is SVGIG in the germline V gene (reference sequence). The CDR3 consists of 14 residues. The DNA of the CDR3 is TGTGCCTGGAGCCGGGGGGGGCGGGCAAATGAGCAGTTCTTC. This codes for CAWSRGGRANEQFF.

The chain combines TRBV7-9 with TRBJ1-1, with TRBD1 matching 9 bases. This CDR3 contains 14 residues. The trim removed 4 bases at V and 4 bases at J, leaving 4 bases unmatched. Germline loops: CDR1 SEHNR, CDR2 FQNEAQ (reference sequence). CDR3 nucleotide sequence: TGTGCCAGCAGCTCTCTGACAGGGGGCACTGAAGCTTTCTTT. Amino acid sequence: CASSSLTGGTEAFF. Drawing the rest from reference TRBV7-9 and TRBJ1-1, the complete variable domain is DTGVSQNPRHKITKRGQNVTFRCDPISEHNRLYWYRQTLGQGPEFLTYFQNEAQLEKSRLLSDRFSAERPKGSFSTLEIQRTEQGDSAMYLCASSSLTGGTEAFFGQGTRLTVV.

DNA for the CDR3: TGTGCCAGCAGCCAACGCGACAGGGACACTGAAGCTTTCTTT. This encodes CASSQRDRDTEAFF. The J gene is TRBJ1-1, the V gene TRBV3-1 (or the pseudogene TRBV3-2); 7 nucleotides match TRBD1. V lost 2 bases and J lost 3; bases outside the gene matches: 3. The CDR3 totals 14 residues. The V gene's germline CDR1 is LGHDT and CDR2 YNNKEL (reference sequence).

The CDR3, as DNA: TGTGCCAGCAGTCCCGACAGGGGTGAGAATTCACCCCTCCACTTT. Translated, it gives CASSPDRGENSPLHF. V usage is TRBV28 and J usage is TRBJ1-6; 8 positions agree with TRBD1. In germline, CDR1 is MDHEN, CDR2 SYDVKM. The CDR3 loop spans 15 amino acids. The V gene end was trimmed by 5 bases and the J gene end by 7 bases; junction bases not matched to a gene: 7.

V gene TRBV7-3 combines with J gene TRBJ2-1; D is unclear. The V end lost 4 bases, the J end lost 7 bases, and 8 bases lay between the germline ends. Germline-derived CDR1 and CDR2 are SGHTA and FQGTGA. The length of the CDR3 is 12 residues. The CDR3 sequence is CASSSQTNEQFF. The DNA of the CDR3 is TGTGCCAGCAGCTCACAGACAAATGAGCAGTTCTTC.

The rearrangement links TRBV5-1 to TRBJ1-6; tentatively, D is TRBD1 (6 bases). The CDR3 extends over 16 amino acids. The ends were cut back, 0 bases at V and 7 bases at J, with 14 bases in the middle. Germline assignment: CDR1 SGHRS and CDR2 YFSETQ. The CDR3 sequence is CASSLGQGNGNSPLHF. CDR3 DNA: TGCGCCAGCAGCTTGGGGCAGGGGAACGGAAATTCACCCCTCCACTTT.

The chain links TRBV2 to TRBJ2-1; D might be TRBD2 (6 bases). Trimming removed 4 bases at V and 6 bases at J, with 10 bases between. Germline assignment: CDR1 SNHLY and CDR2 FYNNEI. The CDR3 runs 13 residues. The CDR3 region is CASSVGGVNEQFF. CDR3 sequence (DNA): TGTGCCAGCAGTGTTGGCGGGGTCAATGAGCAGTTCTTC.

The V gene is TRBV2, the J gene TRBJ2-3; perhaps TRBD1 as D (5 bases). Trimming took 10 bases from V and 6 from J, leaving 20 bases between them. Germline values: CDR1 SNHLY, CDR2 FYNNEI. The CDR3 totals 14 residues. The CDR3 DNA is TGTGCCACCCAACAAGAACAGGTCACGGATACGCAGTATTTT. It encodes CATQQEQVTDTQYF.

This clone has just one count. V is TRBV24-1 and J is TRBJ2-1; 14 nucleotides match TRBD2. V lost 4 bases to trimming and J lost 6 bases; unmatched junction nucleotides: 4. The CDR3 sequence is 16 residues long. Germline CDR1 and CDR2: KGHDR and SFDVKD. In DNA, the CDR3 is TGTGCCACCAGTGACCCGGGGACTAGCGGGAGCAATGAGCAGTTCTTC. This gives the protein CATSDPGTSGSNEQFF.

CDR3 bases: TGTGCCAGCAGCTTATACCGAACACGAGGAAGTACAGATACGCAGTATTTT. Translation gives CASSLYRTRGSTDTQYF. The rearrangement joins TRBV7-9 to TRBJ2-3, with D hard to call. Trimming took off 2 bases at V and 3 bases at J, with 18 bases between the two ends. The CDR3 has 17 residues. In germline, CDR1 is SEHNR, CDR2 FQNEAQ (reference sequence).

The CDR3 here is CASSEGTGYEQYF. CDR3 DNA sequence: TGCGCCAGCAGCGAGGGGACAGGGTACGAGCAGTACTTC. The rearrangement joins TRBV4-1 to TRBJ2-7, with TRBD1 matching 9 bases. J was trimmed by 4 bases and V by 5 bases; bases with no gene match: 3. CDR1 and CDR2 from the germline V gene are MGHRA and YSYEKL. There are 13 residues in the CDR3.

The CDR3 DNA sequence: TGCGCCAGCAGCTTGGAAGGGGCCTCCATGGGTACGCAGTATTTT. This translates into CASSLEGASMGTQYF. The rearrangement uses TRBV5-1 and TRBJ2-3, with D maybe TRBD1 (5 bases). Trimming took 0 bases from V and 8 from J, leaving 16 bases between them. CDR3 length: 15 residues. CDR1 and CDR2 from the germline V gene are SGHRS and YFSETQ.

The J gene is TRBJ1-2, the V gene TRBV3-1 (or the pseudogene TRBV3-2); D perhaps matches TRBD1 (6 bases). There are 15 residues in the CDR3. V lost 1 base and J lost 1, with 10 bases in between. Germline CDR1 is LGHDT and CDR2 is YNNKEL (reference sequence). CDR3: CASSQGQVNNYGYTF. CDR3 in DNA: TGTGCCAGCAGCCAAGGACAGGTGAATAACTATGGCTACACCTTC.

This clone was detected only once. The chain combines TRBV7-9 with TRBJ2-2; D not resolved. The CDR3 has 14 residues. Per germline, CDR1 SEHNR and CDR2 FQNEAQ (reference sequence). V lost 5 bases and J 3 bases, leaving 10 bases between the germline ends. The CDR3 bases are TGTGCCAGCAGCCAGACGGCGGACACCGGGGAGCTGTTTTTT. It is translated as CASSQTADTGELFF.

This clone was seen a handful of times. CDR3 sequence: CASSFTGGTPQETQYF. The CDR3 DNA reads TGTGCCAGCAGTTTTACAGGGGGGACCCCCCAAGAGACCCAGTACTTC. The rearrangement links TRBV28 to TRBJ2-5; 8 nucleotides match TRBD1. CDR1 is MDHEN, CDR2 SYDVKM, per germline. V trimming: 3 bases; J trimming: 1 base; junction bases outside the gene matches: 7. This CDR3 region has 16 residues.

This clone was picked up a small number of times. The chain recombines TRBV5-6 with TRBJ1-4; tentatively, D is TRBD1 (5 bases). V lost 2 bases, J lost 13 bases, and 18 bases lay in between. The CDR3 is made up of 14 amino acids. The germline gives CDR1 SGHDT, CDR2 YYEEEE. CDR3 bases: TGTGCCAGCAGCTTTGGGACTTTCCAGGGAGTACTGTTTTTT. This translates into CASSFGTFQGVLFF.

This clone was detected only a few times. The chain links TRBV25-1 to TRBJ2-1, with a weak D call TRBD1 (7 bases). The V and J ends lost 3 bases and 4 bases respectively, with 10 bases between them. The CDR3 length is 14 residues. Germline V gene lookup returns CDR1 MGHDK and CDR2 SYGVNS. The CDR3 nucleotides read TGTGCCAGCAGTGACAGGGGGGAATACAATGAGCAGTTCTTC. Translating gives CASSDRGEYNEQFF. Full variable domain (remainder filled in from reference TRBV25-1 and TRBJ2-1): EADIYQTPRYLVIGTGKKITLECSQTMGHDKMYWYQQDPGMELHLIHYSYGVNSTEKGDLSSESTVSRIRTEHFPLTLESARPSHTSQYLCASSDRGEYNEQFFGPGTRLTVL.

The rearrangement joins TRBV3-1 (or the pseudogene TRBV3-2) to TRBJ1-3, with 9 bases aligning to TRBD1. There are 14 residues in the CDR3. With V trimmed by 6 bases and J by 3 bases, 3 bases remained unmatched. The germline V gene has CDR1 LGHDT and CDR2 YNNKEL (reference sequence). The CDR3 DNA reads TGTGCCAGCAGTCGGACAGGGGATGGAAACACCATATATTTT. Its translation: CASSRTGDGNTIYF.

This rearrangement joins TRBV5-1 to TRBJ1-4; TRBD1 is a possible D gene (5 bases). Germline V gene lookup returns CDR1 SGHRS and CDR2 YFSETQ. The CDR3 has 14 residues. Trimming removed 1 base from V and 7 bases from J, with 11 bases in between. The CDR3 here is CASSLKGPGEKLFF. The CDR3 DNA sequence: TGCGCCAGCAGCTTGAAGGGGCCGGGTGAAAAACTGTTTTTT.

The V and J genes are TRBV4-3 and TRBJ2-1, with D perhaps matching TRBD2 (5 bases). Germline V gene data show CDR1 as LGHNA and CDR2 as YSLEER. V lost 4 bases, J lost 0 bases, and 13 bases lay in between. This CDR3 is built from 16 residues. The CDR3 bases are TGCGCCAGCAGCCCTATGCGGGCTGCCTCCTACAATGAGCAGTTCTTC. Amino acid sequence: CASSPMRAASYNEQFF.

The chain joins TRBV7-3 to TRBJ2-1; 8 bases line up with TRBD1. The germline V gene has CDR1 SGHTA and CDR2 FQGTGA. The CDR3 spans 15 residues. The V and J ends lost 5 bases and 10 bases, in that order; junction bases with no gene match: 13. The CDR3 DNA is TGTGCCAGCAGCCCGCGAGCGACAGGGGCAAGAGAGCAGTTCTTC. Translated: CASSPRATGAREQFF.

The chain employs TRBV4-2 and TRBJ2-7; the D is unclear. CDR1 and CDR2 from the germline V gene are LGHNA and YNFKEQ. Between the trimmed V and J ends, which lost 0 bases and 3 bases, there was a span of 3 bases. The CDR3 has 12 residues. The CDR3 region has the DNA TGTGCCAGCAGCCAAGACGGCTACGAGCAGTACTTC. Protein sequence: CASSQDGYEQYF.

DNA of the CDR3: TGTGCCAGCTCATCAGACAGGACACAGCCCCAGCATTTT. Translating it yields CASSSDRTQPQHF. The chain carries TRBV18 and TRBJ1-5; D perhaps matches TRBD1 (6 bases). This CDR3 is built from 13 residues. Trimming cost V 5 bases and J 7 bases, with 12 bases left between them. Germline V gene lookup returns CDR1 KGHSH and CDR2 LQKENI.

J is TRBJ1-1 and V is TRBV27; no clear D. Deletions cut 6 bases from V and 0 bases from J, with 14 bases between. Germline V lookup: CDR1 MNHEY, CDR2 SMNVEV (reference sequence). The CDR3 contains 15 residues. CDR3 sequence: CASSLIDKLNTEAFF. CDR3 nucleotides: TGTGCCAGCAGCCTAATTGACAAGTTGAACACTGAAGCTTTCTTT.

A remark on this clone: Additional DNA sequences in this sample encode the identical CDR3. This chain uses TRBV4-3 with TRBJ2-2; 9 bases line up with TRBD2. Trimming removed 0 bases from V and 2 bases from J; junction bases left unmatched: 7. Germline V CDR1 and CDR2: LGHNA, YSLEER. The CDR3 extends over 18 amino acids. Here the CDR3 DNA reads TGCGCCAGCAGCCAAGAGCTAGCGGGACCCATTAACACCGGGGAGCTGTTTTTT. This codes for CASSQELAGPINTGELFF.

The CDR3 spells CASSLGQDTGELFF. In DNA form, the CDR3 reads TGTGCCAGCAGCTTGGGGCAGGACACCGGGGAGCTGTTTTTT. The genes are TRBV5-4 and TRBJ2-2; D gene unclear. V shed 0 bases and J shed 3 bases, with 6 bases lying between them. CDR1 and CDR2 from the germline V gene are SGHNT and YYREEE (reference sequence). CDR3 size: 14 residues.

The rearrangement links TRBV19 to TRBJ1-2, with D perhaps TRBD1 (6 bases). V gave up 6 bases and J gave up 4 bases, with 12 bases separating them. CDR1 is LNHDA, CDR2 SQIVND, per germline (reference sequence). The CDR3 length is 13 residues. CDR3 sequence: CASRSGQIYGYTF. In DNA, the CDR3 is TGTGCCAGTAGATCCGGACAGATCTATGGCTACACCTTC.

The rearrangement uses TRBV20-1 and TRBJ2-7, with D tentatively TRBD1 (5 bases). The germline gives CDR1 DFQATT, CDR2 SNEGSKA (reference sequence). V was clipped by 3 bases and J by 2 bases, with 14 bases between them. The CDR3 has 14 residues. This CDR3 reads CSASTYAGTYEQYF. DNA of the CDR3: TGCAGTGCTAGTACGTACGCAGGGACCTACGAGCAGTACTTC.